This T cell receptor (beta chain) was captured by sequencing in a study of T-cell reconstitution after alpha-beta-depleted transplantation in children. Broader study findings: The origin of high day-60 TCRbeta diversity in some patients lay in surviving recipient T cells and thymic progenitors. Newly produced T cells mostly provided counts and TCRbeta diversity after one year, as hyperexpanded clones declined.

Using unique molecular identifiers, the investigators prepared the TCRbeta library. TCRdb reprocessed the PCR reads with MiXCR, giving one entry per CDR3 protein. Among 200,000 to 250,000 distinct CDR3 sequences listed, roughly 10% were seen once. The CDR3 spans 15 residues. Trimming shortened V by 2 bases and J by 7 bases, and 17 bases separated the two germline ends. Germline V gene lookup returns CDR1 MDHEN and CDR2 SYDVKM. This clonotype was found many times. Its specificity is unknown. The V and J genes are TRBV28 and TRBJ1-2; no clear D. The sample in question was PBMCs, obtained before TCRalphabeta/CD19-depleted stem cell transplant. The TCR sequence derives from a child younger than two with acute myeloid leukemia, due to receive a stem cell transplant. CDR3 amino acids: CASSLRLFGSFGYTF. DNA for the CDR3: TGTGCCAGCAGTTTAAGATTGTTCGGAAGTTTTGGCTACACCTTC.